Listed here is a single TCR beta chain. This entry belongs to a study of blood T cell repertoires in COVID-19. Study background: The samples span acute and convalescent COVID-19 from the United States, Italy and Spain.

Authors' data handling: Amplifying reference gene primers gave estimates of nucleated cell counts. Using immunoSEQ multiplex PCR, the repertoire was profiled, and TCRdb retains in-frame clones only, with some absent. The DNA gave D and trimming, while V, J and clone size come from that table. The data contain about 300,000 clones, more than 85% of them seen just once; the ten biggest clones take up 1.3%. This receptor was obtained from a man between 65 and 85 years old with acute or convalescent COVID-19. Sample: peripheral blood.

CDR3 in amino acids: CASSLRGGTSYNEQFF. DNA of the CDR3: TGTGCCAGCAGCTTAAGGGGCGGGACGTCCTACAATGAGCAGTTCTTC. The chain links TRBV7-6 to TRBJ2-1, with D perhaps TRBD2 (6 bases). Trimming took off 2 bases at V and 1 base at J, with 12 bases between the two ends. Germline V CDR1 and CDR2: SGHVS, FNYEAQ. The CDR3 sequence is 16 residues long.